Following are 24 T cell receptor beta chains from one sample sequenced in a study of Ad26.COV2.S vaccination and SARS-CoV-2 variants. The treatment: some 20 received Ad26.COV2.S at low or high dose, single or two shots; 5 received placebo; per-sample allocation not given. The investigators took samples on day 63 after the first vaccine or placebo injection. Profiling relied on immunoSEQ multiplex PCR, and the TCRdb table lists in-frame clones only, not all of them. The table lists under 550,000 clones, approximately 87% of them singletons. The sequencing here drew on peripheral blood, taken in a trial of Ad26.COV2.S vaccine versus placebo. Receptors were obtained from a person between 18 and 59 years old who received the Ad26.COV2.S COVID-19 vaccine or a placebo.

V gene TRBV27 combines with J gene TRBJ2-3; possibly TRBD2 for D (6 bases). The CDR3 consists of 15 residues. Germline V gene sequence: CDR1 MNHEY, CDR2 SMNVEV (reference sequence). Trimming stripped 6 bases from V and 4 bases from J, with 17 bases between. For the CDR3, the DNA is TGTGCCAGCAGCCTCAGGAGGAGGGTTTCAGATACGCAGTATTTT. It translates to CASSLRRRVSDTQYF.

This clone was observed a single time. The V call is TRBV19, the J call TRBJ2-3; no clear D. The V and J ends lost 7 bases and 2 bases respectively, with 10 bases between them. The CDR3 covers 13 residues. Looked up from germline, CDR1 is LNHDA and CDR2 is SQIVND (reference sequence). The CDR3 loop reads CASINRLTDTQYF. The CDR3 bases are TGTGCCAGTATCAACAGACTCACAGATACGCAGTATTTT.

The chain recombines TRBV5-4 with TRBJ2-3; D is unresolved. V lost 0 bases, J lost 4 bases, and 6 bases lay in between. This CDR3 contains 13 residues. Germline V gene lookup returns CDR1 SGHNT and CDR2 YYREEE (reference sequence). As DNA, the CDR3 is TGTGCCAGCAGCTTGGATCAGCCAGATACGCAGTATTTT. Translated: CASSLDQPDTQYF. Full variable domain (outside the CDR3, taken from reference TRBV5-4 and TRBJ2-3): ETGVTQSPTHLIKTRGQQVTLRCSSQSGHNTVSWYQQALGQGPQFIFQYYREEENGRGNFPPRFSGLQFPNYSSELNVNALELDDSALYLCASSLDQPDTQYFGPGTRLTVL.

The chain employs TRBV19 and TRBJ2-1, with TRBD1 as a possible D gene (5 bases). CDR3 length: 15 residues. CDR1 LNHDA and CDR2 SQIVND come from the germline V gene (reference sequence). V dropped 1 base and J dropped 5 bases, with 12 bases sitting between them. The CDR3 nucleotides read TGTGCCAGTAGTATAGCATGGGGCAACGACAATGAGCAGTTCTTC. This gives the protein CASSIAWGNDNEQFF.

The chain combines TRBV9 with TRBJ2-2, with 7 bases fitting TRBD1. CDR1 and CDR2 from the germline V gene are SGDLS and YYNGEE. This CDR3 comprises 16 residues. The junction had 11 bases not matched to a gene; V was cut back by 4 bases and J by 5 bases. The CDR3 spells CASSSQTGWSTGELFF. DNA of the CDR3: TGTGCCAGCAGCTCCCAGACAGGGTGGAGTACCGGGGAGCTGTTTTTT.

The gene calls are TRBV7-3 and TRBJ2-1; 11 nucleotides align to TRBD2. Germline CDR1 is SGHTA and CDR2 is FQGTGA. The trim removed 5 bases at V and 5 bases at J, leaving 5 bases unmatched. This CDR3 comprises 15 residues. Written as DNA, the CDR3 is TGTGCCAGCAGCCTGGGACTAGCGGAGCACAATGAGCAGTTCTTC. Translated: CASSLGLAEHNEQFF.

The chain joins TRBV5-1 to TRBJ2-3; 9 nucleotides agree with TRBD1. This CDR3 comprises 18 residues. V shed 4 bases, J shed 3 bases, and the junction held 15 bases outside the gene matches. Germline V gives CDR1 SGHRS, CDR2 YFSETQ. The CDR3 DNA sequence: TGCGCCAGCAGCCCCTCCCCGACAGGGGGTAGTCAGACAGATACGCAGTATTTT. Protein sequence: CASSPSPTGGSQTDTQYF.

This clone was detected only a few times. The CDR3 loop reads CASSQASGGGGGDTQYF. The CDR3 bases are TGTGCCAGCAGCCAAGCTAGCGGGGGAGGGGGTGGAGATACGCAGTATTTT. V gene TRBV3-1 (or the pseudogene TRBV3-2) combines with J gene TRBJ2-3; 10 positions match TRBD2. The CDR3 is 17 residues long. The germline CDR1 and CDR2 sequences are LGHDT and YNNKEL (reference sequence). Trimming took 1 base from V and 5 from J; bases not matched to a gene: 9.

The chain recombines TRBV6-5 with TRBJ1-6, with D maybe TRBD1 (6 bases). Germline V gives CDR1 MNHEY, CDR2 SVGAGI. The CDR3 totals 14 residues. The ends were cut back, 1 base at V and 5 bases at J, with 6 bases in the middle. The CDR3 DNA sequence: TGTGCCAGCAGTTACTACAGGGATAATTCACCCCTCCACTTT. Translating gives CASSYYRDNSPLHF.

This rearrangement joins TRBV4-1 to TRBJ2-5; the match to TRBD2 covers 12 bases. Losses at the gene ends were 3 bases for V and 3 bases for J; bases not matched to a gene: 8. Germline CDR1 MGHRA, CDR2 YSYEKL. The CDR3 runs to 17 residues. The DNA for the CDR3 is TGCGCCAGCAGCCACCACCTAGCGGGGGGGCCTGAAGAGACCCAGTACTTC. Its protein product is CASSHHLAGGPEETQYF.

The chain's CDR3 is CASGPNGGTATDTQYF. DNA of the CDR3: TGTGCCAGCGGTCCCAACGGGGGGACAGCCACAGATACGCAGTATTTT. The gene calls are TRBV5-6 and TRBJ2-3, with D perhaps given as TRBD1 or TRBD2 (7 bases each). CDR3 length: 16 amino acids. V was cut by 7 bases and J by 2 bases, with 20 bases left in between. Germline lookup yields CDR1 SGHDT and CDR2 YYEEEE. Full variable domain (missing parts from reference TRBV5-6 and TRBJ2-3): DAGVTQSPTHLIKTRGQQVTLRCSPKSGHDTVSWYQQALGQGPQFIFQYYEEEERQRGNFPDRFSGHQFPNYSSELNVNALLLGDSALYLCASGPNGGTATDTQYFGPGTRLTVL.

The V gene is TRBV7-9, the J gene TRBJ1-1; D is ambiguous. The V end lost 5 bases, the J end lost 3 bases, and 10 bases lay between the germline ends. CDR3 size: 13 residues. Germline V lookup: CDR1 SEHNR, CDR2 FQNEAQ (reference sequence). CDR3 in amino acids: CASSHEADTEAFF. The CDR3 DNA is TGTGCCAGCAGCCATGAGGCAGACACTGAAGCTTTCTTT.

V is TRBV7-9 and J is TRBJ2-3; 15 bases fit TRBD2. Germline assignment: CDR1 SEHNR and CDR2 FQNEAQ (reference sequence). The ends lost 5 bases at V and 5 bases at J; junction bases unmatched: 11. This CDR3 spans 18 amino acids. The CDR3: CASSPRFGTSGGRDTQYF. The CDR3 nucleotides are TGTGCCAGCAGCCCCCGTTTCGGGACTAGCGGGGGGAGAGATACGCAGTATTTT.

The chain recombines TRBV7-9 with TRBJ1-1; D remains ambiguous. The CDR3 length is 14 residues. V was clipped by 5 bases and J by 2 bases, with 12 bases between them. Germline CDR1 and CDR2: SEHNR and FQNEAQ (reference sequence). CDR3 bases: TGTGCCAGCAGCGCGAACCAAGCCAACACTGAAGCTTTCTTT. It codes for CASSANQANTEAFF.

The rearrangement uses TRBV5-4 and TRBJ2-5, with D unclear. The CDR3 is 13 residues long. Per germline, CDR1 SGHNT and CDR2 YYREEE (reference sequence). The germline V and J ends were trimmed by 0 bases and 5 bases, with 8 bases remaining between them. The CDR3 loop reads CASSLEARETQYF. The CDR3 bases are TGTGCCAGCAGCTTGGAAGCTAGGGAGACCCAGTACTTC. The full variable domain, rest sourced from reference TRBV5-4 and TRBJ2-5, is ETGVTQSPTHLIKTRGQQVTLRCSSQSGHNTVSWYQQALGQGPQFIFQYYREEENGRGNFPPRFSGLQFPNYSSELNVNALELDDSALYLCASSLEARETQYFGPGTRLLVL.

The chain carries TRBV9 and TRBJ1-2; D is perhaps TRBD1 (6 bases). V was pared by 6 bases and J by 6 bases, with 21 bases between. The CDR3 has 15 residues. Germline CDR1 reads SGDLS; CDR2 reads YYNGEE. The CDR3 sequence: CASNYAGTPTNGYTF. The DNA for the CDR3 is TGTGCCAGCAATTACGCCGGGACACCGACAAATGGCTACACCTTC.

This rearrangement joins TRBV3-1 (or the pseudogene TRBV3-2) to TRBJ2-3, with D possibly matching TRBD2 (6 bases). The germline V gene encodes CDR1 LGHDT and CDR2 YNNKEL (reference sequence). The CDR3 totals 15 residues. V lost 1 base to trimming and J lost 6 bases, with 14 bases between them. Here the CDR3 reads CASSQGRARGDTQYF. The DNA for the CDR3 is TGTGCCAGCAGCCAAGGGAGGGCTAGAGGGGATACGCAGTATTTT.

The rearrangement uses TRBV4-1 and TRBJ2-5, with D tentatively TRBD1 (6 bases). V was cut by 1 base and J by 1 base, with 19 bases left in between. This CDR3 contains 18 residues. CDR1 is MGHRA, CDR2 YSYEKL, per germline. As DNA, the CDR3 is TGCGCCAGCAGCCAAGTGGGGGCAGGTCTAATCGGCCAAGAGACCCAGTACTTC. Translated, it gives CASSQVGAGLIGQETQYF.

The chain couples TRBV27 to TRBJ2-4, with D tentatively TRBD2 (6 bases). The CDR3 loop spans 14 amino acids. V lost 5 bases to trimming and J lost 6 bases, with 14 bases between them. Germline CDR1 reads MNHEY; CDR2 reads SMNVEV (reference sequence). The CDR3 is CASSLGLVGNIQYF. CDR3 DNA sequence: TGTGCCAGCAGTCTGGGACTGGTGGGAAACATTCAGTACTTC.

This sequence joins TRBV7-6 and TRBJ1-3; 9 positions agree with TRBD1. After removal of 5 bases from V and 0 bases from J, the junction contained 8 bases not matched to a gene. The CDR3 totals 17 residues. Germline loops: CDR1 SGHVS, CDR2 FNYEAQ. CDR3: CASSPGQGGLSGNTIYF. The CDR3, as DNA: TGTGCCAGCAGCCCGGGACAGGGAGGACTCTCTGGAAACACCATATATTTT.

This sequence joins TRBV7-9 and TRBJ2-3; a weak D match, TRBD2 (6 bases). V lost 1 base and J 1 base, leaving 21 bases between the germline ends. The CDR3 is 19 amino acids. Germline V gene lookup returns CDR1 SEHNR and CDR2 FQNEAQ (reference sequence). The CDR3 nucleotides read TGTGCCAGCAGCTTAGTTCCGGCGGGGCGTAATTTACGCACAGATACGCAGTATTTT. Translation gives CASSLVPAGRNLRTDTQYF.

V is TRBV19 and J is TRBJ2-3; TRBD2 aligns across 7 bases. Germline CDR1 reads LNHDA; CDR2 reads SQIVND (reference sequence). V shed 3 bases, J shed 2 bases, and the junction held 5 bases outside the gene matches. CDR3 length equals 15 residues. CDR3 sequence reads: CASSMGRGNTDTQYF. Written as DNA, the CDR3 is TGTGCCAGTAGTATGGGGAGGGGCAACACAGATACGCAGTATTTT.

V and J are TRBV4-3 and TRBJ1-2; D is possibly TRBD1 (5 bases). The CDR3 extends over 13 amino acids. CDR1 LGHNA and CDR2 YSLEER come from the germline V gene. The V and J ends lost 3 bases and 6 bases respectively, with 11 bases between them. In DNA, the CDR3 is TGCGCCAGCAGCCACCCAGGGACGGATGGCTACACCTTC. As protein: CASSHPGTDGYTF.

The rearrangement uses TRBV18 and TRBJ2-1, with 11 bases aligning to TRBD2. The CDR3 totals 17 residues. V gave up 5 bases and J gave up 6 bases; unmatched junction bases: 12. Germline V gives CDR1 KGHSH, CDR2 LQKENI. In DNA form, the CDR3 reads TGTGCCAGCTCAGCGCTCACGGTAGCGGGGGGGCTCAATGAGCAGTTCTTC. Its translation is CASSALTVAGGLNEQFF.